These 11 T cell receptor beta chains originate from one sample sequenced in a study of blood T cell repertoires in COVID-19 (dated by TCRdb to 2020 to 2022). Library preparation employed the immunoSEQ multiplex PCR assay. This is the immuneACCESS table as TCRdb keeps it, with only in-frame sequences that have V and J called. A part of the clones is gone; compared with another copy, unresolved V genes explain less than half, and the rest is unexplained. For this sample there are approximately 170,000 clones; around nine tenths appear just once. Roughly 2% of the sample goes to the ten largest clones. Source material: peripheral blood. These receptors originate from a middle-aged man who had recovered from COVID-19.

V is TRBV7-9 and J is TRBJ1-2; D is ambiguous. CDR1 is SEHNR and CDR2 is FQNEAQ in the germline V gene (reference sequence). Trimming left V 4 bases short and J 3 bases short, with 9 bases between. The CDR3 is made up of 13 amino acids. The CDR3 is CASSYPGYYGYTF. In DNA, the CDR3 is TGTGCCAGCAGCTATCCGGGGTACTATGGCTACACCTTC.

The J gene is TRBJ1-6, the V gene TRBV21-1; TRBD1, the D gene given by the table, was not confirmed from the DNA. TRBV21-1 is a documented pseudogene. The CDR3 sequence is 14 residues long. CDR3 DNA sequence: TGTGCCAGCAGCAAAGCCAGATGCCCTTCACCCCTCCACTTT. Its translation: CASSKARCPSPLHF.

This chain joins TRBV29-1 and TRBJ1-1; 7 bases align to TRBD1. The germline CDR1 and CDR2 sequences are SQVTM and ANQGSEA. Germline trimming cut 3 bases from V and 7 bases from J; bases unmatched to any gene: 14. This CDR3 region has 15 residues. The CDR3, as DNA: TGCAGCGTTGAGAATAATAAGGGGGCGCGGGGTGAAGCTTTCTTT. This encodes CSVENNKGARGEAFF.

As for this clone: At the DNA level, this CDR3 is encoded by other sequences in the same sample as well. The chain uses TRBV27 and TRBJ1-1; possibly TRBD1 for D (5 bases). V lost 0 bases and J lost 4, with 6 bases in between. The CDR3 totals 13 residues. CDR1 is MNHEY, CDR2 SMNVEV, per germline (reference sequence). CDR3 residues: CASSLSGGTEAFF. The CDR3 DNA follows: TGTGCCAGCAGTTTATCCGGGGGCACTGAAGCTTTCTTT.

The CDR3 nucleotides read TGTGCCAGTCATCGACAGGGGTCTAATTCACCCCTCCACTTT. It translates to CASHRQGSNSPLHF. The chain uses TRBV19 and TRBJ1-6; 8 positions agree with TRBD1. The CDR3 sequence is 14 residues long. The junction had 6 bases not matched to a gene; V was cut back by 8 bases and J by 6 bases. Germline CDR1 is LNHDA and CDR2 is SQIVND (reference sequence).

J is TRBJ2-7 and V is TRBV24-1; 8 bases match TRBD1. CDR3 length: 14 residues. J lost 5 bases, V lost 5 bases, and 7 bases had no gene match. Looked up from germline, CDR1 is KGHDR and CDR2 is SFDVKD. DNA for the CDR3: TGTGCCACCAGTGCCCCGGACAGGGACGACGAGCAGTACTTC. This gives the protein CATSAPDRDDEQYF.

The chain carries TRBV2 and TRBJ1-3; no definite D call. V shed 5 bases and J shed 0 bases, with 8 bases lying between them. The CDR3 is 14 amino acids. CDR1 and CDR2 from the germline V gene are SNHLY and FYNNEI. CDR3 protein: CASSFTASGNTIYF. The CDR3 bases are TGTGCCAGCAGTTTTACAGCCTCTGGAAACACCATATATTTT.

The genes are TRBV21-1 and TRBJ1-5; the D call TRBD1 from the table was never checked on the DNA. TRBV21-1 is labeled a pseudogene. This CDR3 spans 16 amino acids. The CDR3 nucleotides read TGTGCCAGCAGCGAAAAGAGACAGGGGGCGGATCAGCCCCAGCATTTT. As protein: CASSEKRQGADQPQHF.

V usage is TRBV4-1 and J usage is TRBJ2-7; TRBD2 aligns across 11 bases. The CDR3 is 17 amino acids. Trimming removed 4 bases from V and 3 bases from J; junction bases left unmatched: 11. CDR1 and CDR2 (germline): MGHRA, YSYEKL. The CDR3 nucleotides are TGCGCCAGCAGCCGAATATTGACTAGCGGGATAGACTACGAGCAGTACTTC. It encodes CASSRILTSGIDYEQYF.

The chain has TRBV27 and TRBJ1-6; D call uncertain. This CDR3 region has 17 residues. Trimming stripped 2 bases from V and 7 bases from J, with 18 bases between. CDR1 is MNHEY and CDR2 is SMNVEV in the germline V gene (reference sequence). CDR3 DNA sequence: TGTGCCAGCAGTTTACGAGGGCCAGAGGCCCCGAATTCACCCCTCCACTTT. Encoded protein: CASSLRGPEAPNSPLHF.

This rearrangement joins TRBV7-3 to TRBJ1-3; TRBD1 agrees at 8 bases. Germline CDR1 SGHTA, CDR2 FQGTGA. CDR3 length: 15 residues. V lost 6 bases, J lost 3 bases, and 7 bases stayed unmatched. CDR3 DNA sequence: TGTGCCAGCAGTCGTTCAGGGGGCAGTGGAAACACCATATATTTT. It translates to CASSRSGGSGNTIYF. The full variable domain, in which reference TRBV7-3 and TRBJ1-3 provide the parts outside the CDR3, is GAGVSQTPSNKVTEKGKYVELRCDPISGHTALYWYRQSLGQGPEFLIYFQGTGAADDSGLPNDRFFAVRPEGSVSTLKIQRTERGDSAVYLCASSRSGGSGNTIYFGEGSWLTVV.